What follows describes a single TCR beta chain. This sample is drawn from a study of cytomegalovirus exposure and HLA in healthy donors. This CDR3 comprises 14 residues. The germline V gene has CDR1 MGHDK and CDR2 SYGVNS. Trimming removed 3 bases from V and 2 bases from J, with 8 bases in between. Primers for the PCR totalled 60 Vbeta and 13 Jbeta. Sequencing was performed with immunoSEQ multiplex PCR; in TCRdb, only in-frame clones are kept and a portion is missing. The profile shows about 140,000 clones, approximately 85% of them singletons. The sequencing sample was made of PBMCs. This receptor was obtained from a woman in her forties or fifties in good health and CMV-seropositive. The chain has TRBV25-1 and TRBJ1-5; D is possibly TRBD1 (6 bases). As DNA, the CDR3 is TGTGCCAGCAGTGATCGGACAGGCAATCAGCCCCAGCATTTT. Translation gives CASSDRTGNQPQHF.